Following are 25 T cell receptor beta chains from one sample sequenced in a study of T cells in Graves' hyperthyroidism and ophthalmopathy. There were TCR beta CDR3 regions amplified from RNA transcripts. The HTBI primer set drove a first-round RT-PCR of the TCR CDR3. TCRdb analysed the multiplex PCR reads with MiXCR anew, one entry per CDR3 protein. The sample has some 600,000 distinct CDR3 sequences, around 13% seen once. Sequences were obtained from blood. The receptors come from a woman under 40 with Graves' hyperthyroidism that later progressed to Graves' ophthalmopathy.

There are a few counts of this clonotype. The chain employs TRBV15 and TRBJ1-1; no clear D gene. V was pared by 0 bases and J by 2 bases, with 4 bases between. The length of the CDR3 is 13 residues. CDR1 is LNHNV, CDR2 YYDKDF, per germline (reference sequence). The CDR3 reads CATSRDPNTEAFF. CDR3 coding DNA: TGTGCCACCAGCAGAGATCCCAACACTGAAGCTTTCTTT.

This clonotype has ten or more counts. V and J are TRBV2 and TRBJ1-1; D is undetermined. Germline lookup yields CDR1 SNHLY and CDR2 FYNNEI. The CDR3 contains 14 residues. V lost 8 bases and J lost 1, with 14 bases in between. The DNA of the CDR3 is TGTGCCAGCTTAATCTCGAGGGCGAACACTGAAGCTTTCTTT. Its protein is CASLISRANTEAFF.

The chain recombines TRBV4-1 with TRBJ1-2; D gene uncertain. CDR1 and CDR2 (germline): MGHRA, YSYEKL. The CDR3 length is 13 residues. With 0 bases removed from V and 6 bases from J, the gap between germline ends came to 8 bases. The CDR3 is CASSQDFGHGYTF. The CDR3 DNA reads as TGCGCCAGCAGCCAAGATTTCGGGCATGGCTACACCTTC.

This clonotype has only a few counts. The CDR3 nucleotides read TGTGCCAGCAACGGGCTGGGAAAAAACATTCAGTACTTC. This gives the protein CASNGLGKNIQYF. The chain couples TRBV13 to TRBJ2-4; D is undetermined. The CDR3 totals 13 residues. Between the trimmed V and J ends, which lost 7 bases and 4 bases, there was a span of 11 bases. CDR1 and CDR2 from the germline V gene are PRHDT and FYEKMQ (reference sequence).

The genes are TRBV9 and TRBJ2-1; D may be TRBD2 (5 bases). Germline V gene data show CDR1 as SGDLS and CDR2 as YYNGEE. V was cut by 0 bases and J by 4 bases, with 11 bases left in between. This CDR3 spans 15 amino acids. The CDR3 region is CASSVGNSEYNEQFF. In DNA form, the CDR3 reads TGTGCCAGCAGCGTAGGGAATAGCGAATACAATGAGCAGTTCTTC.

This clonotype was observed many times. The chain couples TRBV14 to TRBJ2-1, with D possibly being TRBD2 (5 bases). The length of the CDR3 is 19 residues. Germline values: CDR1 SGHDN, CDR2 FVKESK. The V end was cut by 0 bases, the J end by 0 bases, with 18 bases between. The CDR3 region has the DNA TGTGCCAGCAGCCAAGATTTTATGACCGGTCGGGGCTCCTACAATGAGCAGTTCTTC. It encodes CASSQDFMTGRGSYNEQFF.

This clonotype was detected a few times. This chain uses TRBV5-4 with TRBJ1-1; D is unresolved. CDR1 is SGHNT and CDR2 is YYREEE in the germline V gene (reference sequence). The CDR3 is 11 residues long. Trimming shortened V by 3 bases and J by 7 bases, and 7 bases separated the two germline ends. The CDR3 here is CASSSIGEAFF. The CDR3 region has the DNA TGTGCCAGCAGCTCAATAGGTGAAGCTTTCTTT. The variable domain in full, completed from reference TRBV5-4 and TRBJ1-1, reads ETGVTQSPTHLIKTRGQQVTLRCSSQSGHNTVSWYQQALGQGPQFIFQYYREEENGRGNFPPRFSGLQFPNYSSELNVNALELDDSALYLCASSSIGEAFFGQGTRLTVV.

This clonotype came up many times. V is TRBV19 and J is TRBJ2-1, with a possible D match to TRBD2 (6 bases). CDR1 LNHDA and CDR2 SQIVND come from the germline V gene (reference sequence). Trimming took 8 bases from V and 0 from J, leaving 17 bases between them. The CDR3 consists of 16 residues. CDR3 loop: CASGTSSGLSYNEQFF. The CDR3 bases are TGTGCCAGTGGAACAAGTAGCGGTCTCTCCTACAATGAGCAGTTCTTC. The whole variable domain, remainder taken from reference TRBV19 and TRBJ2-1, is DGGITQSPKYLFRKEGQNVTLSCEQNLNHDAMYWYRQDPGQGLRLIYYSQIVNDFQKGDIAEGYSVSREKKESFPLTVTSAQKNPTAFYLCASGTSSGLSYNEQFFGPGTRLTVL.

This clonotype has at least ten counts. This chain uses TRBV10-3 with TRBJ2-7; D is possibly TRBD1 or TRBD2 (5 bases each). Germline V gene sequence: CDR1 ENHRY, CDR2 SYGVKD. The CDR3 loop spans 14 amino acids. V lost 5 bases and J lost 4, with 15 bases in between. This CDR3 reads CAISTGTEIYEQYF. As DNA, the CDR3 is TGTGCCATCAGTACCGGGACGGAAATTTACGAGCAGTACTTC.

This clonotype occurred many times. V usage is TRBV30 and J usage is TRBJ1-6; D is undetermined. The CDR3 sequence is 13 residues long. The germline V gene encodes CDR1 GTSNPN and CDR2 SVGIG (reference sequence). Deletions cut 2 bases from V and 8 bases from J, with 10 bases between. The CDR3 nucleotides read TGTGCCTGGAGTACGGACCCCCATTCACCCCTCCACTTT. Translating it yields CAWSTDPHSPLHF.

The V gene is TRBV24-1, the J gene TRBJ1-2; weak D call: TRBD1 (5 bases). The CDR3 sequence is 13 residues long. Germline-derived CDR1 and CDR2 are KGHDR and SFDVKD. Deletions cut 3 bases from V and 6 bases from J, with 10 bases between. The CDR3 is CATSDGSGHGYTF. CDR3 sequence (DNA): TGTGCCACCAGTGATGGGTCAGGGCATGGCTACACCTTC.

The V gene is TRBV3-1, the J gene TRBJ1-2; D call uncertain. Germline V gene data show CDR1 as LGHDT and CDR2 as YNNKEL (reference sequence). Trimming left V 0 bases short and J 6 bases short, with 8 bases between. The CDR3 length is 13 residues. The CDR3 loop is CASSQDIGDGYTF. CDR3 sequence (DNA): TGTGCCAGCAGCCAAGATATTGGGGATGGCTACACCTTC.

The chain recombines TRBV5-1 with TRBJ1-2; possible D gene TRBD1, 5 bases. Per germline, CDR1 SGHRS and CDR2 YFSETQ. This CDR3 spans 15 amino acids. With 4 bases removed from V and 4 bases from J, the gap between germline ends came to 17 bases. This chain's CDR3 is CASSGSSVGVYGYTF. The CDR3 coding sequence is TGCGCCAGCAGCGGATCCTCAGTGGGGGTCTATGGCTACACCTTC.

This clonotype was seen a handful of times. The chain uses TRBV27 and TRBJ1-6, with D possibly being TRBD1 (6 bases). The V gene lost 3 bases and the J gene lost 6 bases, with 9 bases spanning the gap. The CDR3 contains 14 residues. Germline V gene data show CDR1 as MNHEY and CDR2 as SMNVEV (reference sequence). CDR3 residues: CASSFRGLNSPLHF. Here the CDR3 DNA reads TGTGCCAGCAGTTTCAGGGGCCTTAATTCACCCCTCCACTTT.

This clonotype was observed a handful of times. V is TRBV29-1 and J is TRBJ1-3, with a tentative D call TRBD1 (5 bases). Germline CDR1 is SQVTM and CDR2 is ANQGSEA. The CDR3 has 13 residues. The V end lost 6 bases, the J end lost 3 bases, and 12 bases lay between the germline ends. CDR3: CSVRDPSGNTIYF. Written as DNA, the CDR3 is TGCAGCGTCCGGGACCCCAGTGGAAACACCATATATTTT. The complete variable domain, with remaining parts taken from reference TRBV29-1 and TRBJ1-3, reads SAVISQKPSRDICQRGTSLTIQCQVDSQVTMMFWYRQQPGQSLTLIATANQGSEATYESGFVIDKFPISRPNLTFSTLTVSNMSPEDSSIYLCSVRDPSGNTIYFGEGSWLTVV.

The V and J genes are TRBV7-2 and TRBJ2-7; no definite D call. There are 16 residues in the CDR3. Per the germline V gene, CDR1 is SGHTA and CDR2 is FQGNSA. Trimming shortened V by 2 bases and J by 5 bases, and 19 bases separated the two germline ends. The CDR3 nucleotides are TGTGCCAGCAGCTTAAACGGCCAGGTAGGACCCCACGAGCAGTACTTC. Protein: CASSLNGQVGPHEQYF.

The chain couples TRBV10-3 to TRBJ1-2; unclear D gene. Trimming stripped 5 bases from V and 0 bases from J, with 16 bases between. CDR1 is ENHRY, CDR2 SYGVKD, per germline. This CDR3 comprises 16 residues. The CDR3 reads CAISPPMGWANYGYTF. Written as DNA, the CDR3 is TGTGCCATCAGTCCTCCGATGGGCTGGGCTAACTATGGCTACACCTTC.

This clonotype turned up a few times. The chain employs TRBV24-1 and TRBJ2-1; 8 bases map to TRBD2. V gave up 3 bases and J gave up 6 bases; unmatched junction bases: 12. CDR1 is KGHDR and CDR2 is SFDVKD in the germline V gene. This CDR3 is built from 17 residues. The chain's CDR3 is CATSDPNSGREGNEQFF. The DNA of the CDR3 is TGTGCCACCAGTGATCCAAACAGCGGGAGAGAGGGCAATGAGCAGTTCTTC.

This clonotype was seen repeatedly, ten times or more. The chain carries TRBV29-1 and TRBJ1-1; maybe TRBD1 (6 bases). The CDR3 runs to 12 residues. CDR1 and CDR2 (germline): SQVTM, ANQGSEA. V was cut by 5 bases and J by 4 bases, with 11 bases left in between. The CDR3 nucleotides are TGCAGCGTTCGAACAGGGAGCACTGAAGCTTTCTTT. Its protein is CSVRTGSTEAFF.

This clonotype appeared many times. The chain is built from TRBV12-3 or TRBV12-4 and TRBJ1-2; possibly TRBD1 for D (6 bases). V was shortened by 6 bases and J by 4 bases, with 18 bases between the two germline ends. The CDR3 runs to 15 residues. CDR3 DNA sequence: TGTGCCAGCAGCCTCCGGGACACCGAGATCTATGGCTACACCTTC. Its protein is CASSLRDTEIYGYTF.

This clonotype was recorded many times. The chain combines TRBV2 with TRBJ2-1; D remains unclear. V gave up 2 bases and J gave up 4 bases, with 9 bases separating them. CDR3 length equals 14 residues. The V gene's germline CDR1 is SNHLY and CDR2 FYNNEI. The CDR3 DNA sequence: TGTGCCAGCAGTGAAAGAGGTATATACAATGAGCAGTTCTTC. Translation: CASSERGIYNEQFF. Based on the CDR3 plus reference TRBV2 and TRBJ2-1, the full variable domain is EPEVTQTPSHQVTQMGQEVILRCVPISNHLYFYWYRQILGQKVEFLVSFYNNEISEKSEIFDDQFSVERPDGSNFTLKIRSTKLEDSAMYFCASSERGIYNEQFFGPGTRLTVL.

This clonotype was recorded at least ten times. The chain joins TRBV14 to TRBJ2-1; D perhaps matches TRBD2 (5 bases). The CDR3 spans 15 residues. The V and J ends lost 1 base and 1 base respectively, with 8 bases between them. CDR1 and CDR2 from the germline V gene are SGHDN and FVKESK. In nucleotides, the CDR3 is TGTGCCAGCAGCCAAGTGACGGGGTCCTACAATGAGCAGTTCTTC. The encoded protein is CASSQVTGSYNEQFF.

The chain employs TRBV7-8 and TRBJ2-1; D may be TRBD1 or TRBD2 (6 bases each). Germline values: CDR1 SGHVS, CDR2 FQNEAQ. V lost 5 bases and J lost 7, with 18 bases in between. The length of the CDR3 is 15 residues. Here the CDR3 reads CASSRPRGAGNEQFF. In nucleotides, the CDR3 is TGTGCCAGCAGCCGGCCGAGGGGGGCGGGTAATGAGCAGTTCTTC.

This clonotype was picked up a small number of times. The chain employs TRBV16 and TRBJ1-2; 12 bases are a match to TRBD1. Germline lookup yields CDR1 KGHSY and CDR2 FQNENV. The CDR3 runs to 17 residues. The J segment lost 2 bases and the V segment lost 4 bases, leaving 8 bases of the junction unmatched. The CDR3 protein is CASSRERGQGANYGYTF. CDR3 DNA: TGTGCCAGCAGCCGAGAAAGGGGACAGGGGGCGAACTATGGCTACACCTTC.

Only a few counts were recorded for this clonotype. The chain has TRBV29-1 and TRBJ2-2, with D unresolved. Germline CDR1 and CDR2: SQVTM and ANQGSEA. V lost 5 bases to trimming and J lost 3 bases, with 7 bases between them. CDR3 length equals 12 residues. CDR3 sequence: CSVFWYTGELFF. For the CDR3, the DNA is TGCAGCGTTTTCTGGTACACCGGGGAGCTGTTTTTT.